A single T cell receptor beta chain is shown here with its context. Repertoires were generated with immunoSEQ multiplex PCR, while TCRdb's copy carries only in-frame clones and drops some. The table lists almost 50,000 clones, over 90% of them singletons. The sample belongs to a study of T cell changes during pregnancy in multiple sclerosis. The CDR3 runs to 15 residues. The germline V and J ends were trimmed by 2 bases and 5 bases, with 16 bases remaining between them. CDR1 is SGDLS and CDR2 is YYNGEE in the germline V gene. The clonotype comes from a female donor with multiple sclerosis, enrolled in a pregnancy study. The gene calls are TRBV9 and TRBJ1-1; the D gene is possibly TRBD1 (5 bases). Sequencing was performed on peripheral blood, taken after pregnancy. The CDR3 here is CASSVGTSWGTEAFF. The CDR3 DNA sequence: TGTGCCAGCAGCGTCGGGACTTCCTGGGGAACTGAAGCTTTCTTT.